This T cell receptor beta chain was sequenced in a study of blood T cell repertoires in COVID-19. As originally analysed: Amplification of reference gene primers provided the estimated nucleated cell counts. Here immunoSEQ multiplex PCR was the method, and the copy in TCRdb shows in-frame clones only, minus some. That table is the source of V, J and clone size, and D and trimming were worked out from the DNA. The data show about 180,000 clones, 86% seen once. This CDR3 is built from 11 residues. Germline-derived CDR1 and CDR2 are LNHDA and SQIVND (reference sequence). The ends were cut back, 7 bases at V and 8 bases at J, with 11 bases in the middle.

The sequence was obtained from a woman in her thirties who had recovered from COVID-19. This rearrangement joins TRBV19 to TRBJ1-2; perhaps TRBD1 as D (6 bases). Sequenced: PBMCs or T cells enriched from blood (not recorded which). The CDR3 nucleotides are TGTGCCAGTACCCCTGGGGGCGGCTACACCTTC. Residues: CASTPGGGYTF.